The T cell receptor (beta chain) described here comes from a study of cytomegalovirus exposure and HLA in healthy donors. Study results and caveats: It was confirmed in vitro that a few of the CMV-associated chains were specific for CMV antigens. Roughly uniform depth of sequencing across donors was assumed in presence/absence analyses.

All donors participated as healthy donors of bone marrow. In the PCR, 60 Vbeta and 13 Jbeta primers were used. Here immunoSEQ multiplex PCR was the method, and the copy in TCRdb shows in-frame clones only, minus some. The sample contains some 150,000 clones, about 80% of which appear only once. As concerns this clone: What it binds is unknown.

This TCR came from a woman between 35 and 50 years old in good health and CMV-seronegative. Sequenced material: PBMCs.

CDR3 nucleotide sequence: TGTGCCAGTAACTCGCGGACGCTGGGGGGTGAGCAGTTCTTC. Protein: CASNSRTLGGEQFF. The rearrangement uses TRBV19 and TRBJ2-1; a possible D gene is TRBD2 (6 bases). V dropped 7 bases and J dropped 9 bases, with 19 bases sitting between them. The CDR3 contains 14 residues. Germline CDR1 and CDR2: LNHDA and SQIVND (reference sequence).